What follows are 14 T cell receptor beta chains derived from one specimen sequenced in a study of blood T cells in healthy people across ages. A sample-barcoded 5' primer and a J-beta primer mix were used in a second PCR of about 7 to 11 cycles. MiXCR, applied by TCRdb to the 5' RACE reads, yields one record per CDR3 protein. The repertoire includes approximately 1,700,000 distinct CDR3 sequences, 39% of them detected once, and 23% sits in the top ten. The source material was blood. The receptors originated from a human donor in good health.

This clonotype showed up just a few times. V usage is TRBV5-1 and J usage is TRBJ2-7; D is possibly TRBD2 (5 bases). The CDR3 length is 11 residues. V was clipped by 3 bases and J by 6 bases, with 7 bases between them. The germline gives CDR1 SGHRS, CDR2 YFSETQ. The CDR3, as DNA: TGCGCCAGCAGCTGGGCGGGCGAGCAGTACTTC. This translates into CASSWAGEQYF.

The chain combines TRBV4-1 with TRBJ1-4, with D uncertain. Between the trimmed V and J ends, which lost 1 base and 0 bases, there was a span of 15 bases. The CDR3 extends over 18 amino acids. In germline, CDR1 is MGHRA, CDR2 YSYEKL. The CDR3 DNA sequence: TGCGCCAGCAGCCAAGCCCCGACCCTCCTTGCAACTAATGAAAAACTGTTTTTT. Protein sequence: CASSQAPTLLATNEKLFF.

The rearrangement uses TRBV20-1 and TRBJ2-5; 10 nucleotides match TRBD2. Germline V gives CDR1 DFQATT, CDR2 SNEGSKA (reference sequence). V lost 1 base, J lost 2 bases, and 7 bases stayed unmatched. CDR3 length: 16 amino acids. The CDR3 sequence: CSARGGVAGGQETQYF. The DNA for the CDR3 is TGCAGTGCTAGAGGCGGGGTAGCGGGGGGTCAAGAGACCCAGTACTTC.

This clonotype appeared a few times. The V gene is TRBV20-1, the J gene TRBJ2-5, with 9 positions matching TRBD2. The ends lost 1 base at V and 5 bases at J; junction bases unmatched: 5. This CDR3 contains 14 residues. Germline loops: CDR1 DFQATT, CDR2 SNEGSKA (reference sequence). CDR3 sequence (DNA): TGCAGTGCTAGAGTGGCGGGGGGGAGGGAGACCCAGTACTTC. Its translation is CSARVAGGRETQYF.

This chain joins TRBV20-1 and TRBJ2-7, with 11 positions matching TRBD2. Germline V CDR1 and CDR2: DFQATT, SNEGSKA (reference sequence). With V trimmed by 3 bases and J by 4 bases, 5 bases remained unmatched. The CDR3 contains 14 residues. Here the CDR3 reads CSASKLAGVYEQYF. Written as DNA, the CDR3 is TGCAGTGCTAGCAAACTAGCGGGGGTTTACGAGCAGTACTTC.

This chain uses TRBV7-3 with TRBJ2-7; D is ambiguous. V was pared by 4 bases and J by 6 bases, with 10 bases between. Per the germline V gene, CDR1 is SGHTA and CDR2 is FQGTGA. This CDR3 contains 12 residues. CDR3 nucleotide sequence: TGTGCCAGCAGCTCCGACGGGTCCGAGCAGTACTTC. This sequence encodes CASSSDGSEQYF.

J is TRBJ2-5 and V is TRBV28; possible D gene TRBD1, 6 bases. V dropped 8 bases and J dropped 3 bases, with 13 bases sitting between them. Germline V gene sequence: CDR1 MDHEN, CDR2 SYDVKM. CDR3 length: 13 residues. The CDR3 region is CASFPQGKETQYF. The DNA for the CDR3 is TGTGCCAGCTTCCCCCAGGGGAAAGAGACCCAGTACTTC.

This clonotype turned up a few times. This chain uses TRBV7-2 with TRBJ1-1, with 8 nucleotides matching TRBD1. V was clipped by 5 bases and J by 4 bases; unmatched bases: 18. The CDR3 runs to 18 residues. CDR1 is SGHTA, CDR2 FQGNSA, per germline. For the CDR3, the DNA is TGTGCCAGCAGCGCGACGCCCCAGGGGGCGCGAATAGGCACTGAAGCTTTCTTT. Protein product: CASSATPQGARIGTEAFF.

This clonotype was picked up a small number of times. V gene TRBV29-1 combines with J gene TRBJ2-7; 11 nucleotides align to TRBD1. The junction had 8 bases not matched to a gene; V was cut back by 0 bases and J by 1 base. Germline values: CDR1 SQVTM, CDR2 ANQGSEA. The CDR3 has 17 amino acids. CDR3 coding DNA: TGCAGCGTTGAAGACCCAGAGGACAGGGGGCTATCCTACGAGCAGTACTTC. It specifies CSVEDPEDRGLSYEQYF.

In regard to this clonotype: It may be a read error: a sequence one base away is much more abundant. V and J are TRBV7-2 and TRBJ2-7, with TRBD1 matching over 7 bases. J was trimmed by 7 bases and V by 1 base; bases with no gene match: 10. The germline CDR1 and CDR2 sequences are SGHTA and FQGNSA. This CDR3 is 15 amino acids long. CDR3: CASSLVRGSYNEQYF. Written as DNA, the CDR3 is TGTGCCAGCAGCTTAGTCAGGGGGAGCTACAATGAGCAGTACTTC.

This clonotype has more than one count but fewer than ten. In nucleotides, the CDR3 is TGCAGTGCTAGGAGGACCCACACCTACGAGCAGTACTTC. Protein: CSARRTHTYEQYF. The chain has TRBV20-1 and TRBJ2-7, with D hard to call. Per germline, CDR1 DFQATT and CDR2 SNEGSKA (reference sequence). This CDR3 has 13 amino acids. The V gene lost 3 bases and the J gene lost 2 bases, with 11 bases spanning the gap.

This clonotype was detected a few times. V is TRBV12-3 or TRBV12-4 and J is TRBJ1-1, with a tentative D call TRBD1 (6 bases). Deletions cut 9 bases from V and 1 base from J, with 12 bases between. The CDR3 covers 13 residues. The CDR3 sequence is CASRQERNTEAFF. Here the CDR3 DNA reads TGTGCCAGTCGACAGGAAAGGAACACTGAAGCTTTCTTT.

The rearrangement links TRBV5-1 to TRBJ2-7; a weak D match, TRBD2 (6 bases). This CDR3 spans 17 amino acids. Deletions cut 3 bases from V and 2 bases from J, with 21 bases between. CDR1 is SGHRS, CDR2 YFSETQ, per germline. The CDR3 DNA reads TGCGCCAGCAGCTCCCCTCGTAGCGGCGCGCCCCCCTACGAGCAGTACTTC. Translation gives CASSSPRSGAPPYEQYF. Looking up the rest from reference TRBV5-1 and TRBJ2-7 gives the full variable domain: KAGVTQTPRYLIKTRGQQVTLSCSPISGHRSVSWYQQTPGQGLQFLFEYFSETQRNKGNFPGRFSGRQFSNSRSEMNVSTLELGDSALYLCASSSPRSGAPPYEQYFGPGTRLTVT.

In this sample, this clonotype turned up a few times. The rearrangement links TRBV10-3 to TRBJ2-3; 7 bases align to TRBD1. The CDR3 consists of 15 residues. J gave up 2 bases and V 8 bases, and 10 bases lay outside the gene matches. Germline CDR1 and CDR2: ENHRY and SYGVKD. CDR3 DNA sequence: TGTGCCATCGTCGCCGGGACAGAGTCCACAGATACGCAGTATTTT. Translated: CAIVAGTESTDTQYF.